The subject of this entry is one TCR beta chain. This entry belongs to a study of cytomegalovirus exposure and HLA in healthy donors. PCR employed 60 Vbeta and 13 Jbeta primers. Sequenced by immunoSEQ multiplex PCR; TCRdb stores in-frame clones only, minus some. The sample records more than 140,000 clones, roughly 87% being singletons. This TCR derives from a man aged 30 to 45 in good health and CMV-seropositive. The specimen was PBMCs.

CDR3 protein: CASSRGQGSSYEQYF. CDR3 nucleotide sequence: TGTGCCAGCAGCCGGGGACAGGGTAGCTCCTACGAGCAGTACTTC. The gene calls are TRBV9 and TRBJ2-7, with TRBD1 matching over 9 bases. CDR3 size: 15 residues. Trimming cost V 4 bases and J 0 bases; bases outside gene matches: 5. Germline V gene sequence: CDR1 SGDLS, CDR2 YYNGEE.